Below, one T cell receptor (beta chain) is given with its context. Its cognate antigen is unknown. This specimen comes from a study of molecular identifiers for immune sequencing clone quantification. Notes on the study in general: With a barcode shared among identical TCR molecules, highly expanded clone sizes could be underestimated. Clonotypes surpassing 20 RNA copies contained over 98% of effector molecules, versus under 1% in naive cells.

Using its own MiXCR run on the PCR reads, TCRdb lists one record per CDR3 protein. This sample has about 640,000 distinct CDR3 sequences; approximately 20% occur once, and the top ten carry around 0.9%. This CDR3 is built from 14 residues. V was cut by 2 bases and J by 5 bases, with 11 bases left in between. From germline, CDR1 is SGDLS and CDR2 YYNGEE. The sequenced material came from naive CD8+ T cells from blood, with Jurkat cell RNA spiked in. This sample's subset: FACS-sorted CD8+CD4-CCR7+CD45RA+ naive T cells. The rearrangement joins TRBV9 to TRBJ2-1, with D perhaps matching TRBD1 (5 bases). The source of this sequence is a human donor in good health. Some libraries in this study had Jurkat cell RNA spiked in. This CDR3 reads CASSVSGSDNEQFF. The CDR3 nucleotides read TGTGCCAGCAGCGTTTCAGGGTCCGACAATGAGCAGTTCTTC.